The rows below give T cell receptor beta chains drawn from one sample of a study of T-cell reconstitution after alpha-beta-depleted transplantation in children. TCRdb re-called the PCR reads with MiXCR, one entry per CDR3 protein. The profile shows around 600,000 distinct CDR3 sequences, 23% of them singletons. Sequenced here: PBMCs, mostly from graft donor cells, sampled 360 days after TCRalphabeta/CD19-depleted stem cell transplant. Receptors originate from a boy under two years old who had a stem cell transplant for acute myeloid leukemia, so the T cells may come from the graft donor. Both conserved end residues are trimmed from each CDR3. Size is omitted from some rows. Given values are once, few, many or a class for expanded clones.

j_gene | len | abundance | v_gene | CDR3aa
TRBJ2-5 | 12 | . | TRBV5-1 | ASSLAGWGETQY
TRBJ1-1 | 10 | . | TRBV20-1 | SAHRDREMAF
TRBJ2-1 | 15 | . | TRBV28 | ASSLRVGRGFYNEQF
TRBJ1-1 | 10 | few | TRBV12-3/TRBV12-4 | ASSLGFAEAF
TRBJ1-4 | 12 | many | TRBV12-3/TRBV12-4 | ASSFQGTNEKLF
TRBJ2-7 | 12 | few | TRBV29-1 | SVRGEQGSYEQY
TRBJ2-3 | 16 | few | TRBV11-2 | ASSFDNITGLSTDTQY
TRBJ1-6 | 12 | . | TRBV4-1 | ASSQAGANSPLH
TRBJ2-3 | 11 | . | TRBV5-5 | ASSLDRGLGQY
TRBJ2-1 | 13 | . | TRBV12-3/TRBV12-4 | ASSLFIGPHNEQF
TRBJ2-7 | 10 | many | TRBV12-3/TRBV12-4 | ASSLVDYEQY
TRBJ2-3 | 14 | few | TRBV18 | ASSPTGQDRTDTQY
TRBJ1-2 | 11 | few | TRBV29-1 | SVRGQLNYGYT
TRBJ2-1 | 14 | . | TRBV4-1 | ASSQEGSGGNNEQF
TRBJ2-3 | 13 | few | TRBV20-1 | SARGAGFFSHTQY
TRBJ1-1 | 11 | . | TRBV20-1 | SATETVNTEAF
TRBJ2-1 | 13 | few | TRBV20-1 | SASRDRAVRNEQF
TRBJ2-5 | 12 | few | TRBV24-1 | ATSDYANQETQY
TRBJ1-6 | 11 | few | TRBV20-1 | SASRGPNSPLH
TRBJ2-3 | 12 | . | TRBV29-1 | SVLGQGPTDTQY
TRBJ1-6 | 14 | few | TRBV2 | ASSEVRGSYNSPLH
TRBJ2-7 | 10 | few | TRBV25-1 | ATSGPLYEQY
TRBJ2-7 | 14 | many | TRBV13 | ASSLGRDNVFYEQY
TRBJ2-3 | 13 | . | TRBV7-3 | ASSPLGGAADTQY
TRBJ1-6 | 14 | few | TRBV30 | ARSPGSSSYNSPLH
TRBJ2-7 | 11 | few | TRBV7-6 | ASSLGSAGEQY
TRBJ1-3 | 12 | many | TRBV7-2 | ASSSAGTGNTIY
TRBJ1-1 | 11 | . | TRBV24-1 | ATKRGSNTEAF
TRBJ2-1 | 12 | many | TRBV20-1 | SARSGTGRNEQF
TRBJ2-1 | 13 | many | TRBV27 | ASSTLGGGYNEQF
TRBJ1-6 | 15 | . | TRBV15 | ATSRDLQSLRNSPLH
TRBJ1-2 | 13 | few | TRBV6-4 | ASSRTGRELHGYT
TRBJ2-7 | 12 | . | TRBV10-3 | AISESRSSYEQY
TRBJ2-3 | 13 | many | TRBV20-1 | SAREDDSRTDTQY
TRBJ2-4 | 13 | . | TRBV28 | ASSIVEIAKNIQY
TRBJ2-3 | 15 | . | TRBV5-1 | ASSLGTGTGGTDTQY
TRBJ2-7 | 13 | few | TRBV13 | ASSFQGIRTYEQY
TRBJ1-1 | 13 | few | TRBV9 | ASSETGTENTEAF
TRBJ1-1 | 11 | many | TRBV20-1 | SAPGLQNTEAF
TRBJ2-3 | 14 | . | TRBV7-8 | ASSFPGTGEADTQY
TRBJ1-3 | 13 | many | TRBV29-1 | SAADRGKAGNTIY
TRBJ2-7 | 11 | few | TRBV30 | AWSWTASYEQY
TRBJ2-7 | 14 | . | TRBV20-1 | SAREPGTSGAYEQY
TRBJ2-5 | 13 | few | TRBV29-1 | SVTAGGSPSETQY
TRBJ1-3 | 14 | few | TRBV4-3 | ASSQAPGQGRNTIY
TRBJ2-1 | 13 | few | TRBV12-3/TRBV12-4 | ASSGTDYTYNEQF
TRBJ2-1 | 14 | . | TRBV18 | ASSPPSQGGAGEQF
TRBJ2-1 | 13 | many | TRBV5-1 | ASSSRGGLNDEQF
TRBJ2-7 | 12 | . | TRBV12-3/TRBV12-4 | ASSRQGEIYEQY
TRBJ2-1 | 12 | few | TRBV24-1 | ATSGPGVRNEQF
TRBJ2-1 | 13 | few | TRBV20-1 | SAPPRGETYNEQF
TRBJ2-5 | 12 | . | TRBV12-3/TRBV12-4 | ASRKGQGGETQY
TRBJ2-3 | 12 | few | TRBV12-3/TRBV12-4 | ASSYQGVTDTQY
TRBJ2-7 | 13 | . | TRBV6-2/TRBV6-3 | ASSYSTRDPYEQY
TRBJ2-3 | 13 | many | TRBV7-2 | ASSLVGLSTDTQY
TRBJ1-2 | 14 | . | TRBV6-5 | ASSYSPGTGDYGYT
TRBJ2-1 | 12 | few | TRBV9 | ASSVRAGLSEQF
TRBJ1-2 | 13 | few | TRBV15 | ATSTRREQGYGYT
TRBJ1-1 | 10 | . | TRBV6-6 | ASTPRASEAF